This TCR beta chain was observed in a study of cytomegalovirus exposure and HLA in healthy donors. Findings of the study overall: The majority of TCR sequences were rare, yet some public TCRs appeared in many donors. The classifier reportedly diagnosed cytomegalovirus status with high specificity and sensitivity. The TCR clusters that emerged in the first cohort tended, a later analysis found, to co-occur in the 120 or so validation repertoires.

Sequencing was performed with immunoSEQ multiplex PCR; in TCRdb, only in-frame clones are kept and a portion is missing. The profile shows 250,000 to 400,000 clones, roughly 86% of them singletons. For this clone: Its antigen remains unidentified.

The CDR3 covers 15 residues. Germline V gene data show CDR1 as LNHDA and CDR2 as SQIVND (reference sequence). Trimming removed 6 bases at V and 0 bases at J, with 13 bases between. The material sequenced was PBMCs. The V gene is TRBV19, the J gene TRBJ2-3; maybe TRBD1 (6 bases). The TCR originated in a man aged 30 to 39 in good health and CMV-seronegative. CDR3 sequence: CASRTGTLSTDTQYF. The CDR3 DNA reads TGTGCCAGTAGAACCGGGACACTTAGCACAGATACGCAGTATTTT.